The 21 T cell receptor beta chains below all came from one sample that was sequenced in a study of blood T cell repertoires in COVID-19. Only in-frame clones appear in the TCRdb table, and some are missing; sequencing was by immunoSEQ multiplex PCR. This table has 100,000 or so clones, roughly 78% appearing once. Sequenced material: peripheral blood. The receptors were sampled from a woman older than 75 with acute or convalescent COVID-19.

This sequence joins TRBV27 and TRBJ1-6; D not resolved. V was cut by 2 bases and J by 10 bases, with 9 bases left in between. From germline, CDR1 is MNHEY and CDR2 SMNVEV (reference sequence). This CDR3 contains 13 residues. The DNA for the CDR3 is TGTGCCAGCAGTTTAAACGGGGAATCACCCCTCCACTTT. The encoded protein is CASSLNGESPLHF.

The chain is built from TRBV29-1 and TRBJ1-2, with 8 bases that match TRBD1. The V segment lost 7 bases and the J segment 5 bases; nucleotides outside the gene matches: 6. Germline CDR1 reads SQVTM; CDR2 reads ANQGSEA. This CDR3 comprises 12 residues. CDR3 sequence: CSAGQGLYGYTF. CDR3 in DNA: TGCAGCGCCGGACAGGGCTTGTATGGCTACACCTTC.

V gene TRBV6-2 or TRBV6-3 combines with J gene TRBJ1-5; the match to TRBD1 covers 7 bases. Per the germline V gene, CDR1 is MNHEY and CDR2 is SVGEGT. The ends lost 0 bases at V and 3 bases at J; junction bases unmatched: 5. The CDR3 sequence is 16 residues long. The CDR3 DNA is TGTGCCAGCAGTTACTCTCAGGGGGATCTCAATCAGCCCCAGCATTTT. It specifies CASSYSQGDLNQPQHF.

The CDR3 DNA is TGTGCCTGGAGTGTGCAGAGAGGGTATGGCTACACCTTC. Protein: CAWSVQRGYGYTF. V gene TRBV30 combines with J gene TRBJ1-2; D remains unclear. Deletions cut 0 bases from V and 5 bases from J, with 10 bases between. CDR3 size: 13 residues. Germline V gene data show CDR1 as GTSNPN and CDR2 as SVGIG (reference sequence).

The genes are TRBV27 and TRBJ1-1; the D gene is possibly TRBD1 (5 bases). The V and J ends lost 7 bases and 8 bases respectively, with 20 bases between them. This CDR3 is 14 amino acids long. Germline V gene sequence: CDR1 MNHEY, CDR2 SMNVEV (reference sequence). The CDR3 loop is CASKAYRTHYEAFF. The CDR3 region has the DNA TGTGCCAGCAAAGCCTACAGGACCCATTACGAAGCTTTCTTT.

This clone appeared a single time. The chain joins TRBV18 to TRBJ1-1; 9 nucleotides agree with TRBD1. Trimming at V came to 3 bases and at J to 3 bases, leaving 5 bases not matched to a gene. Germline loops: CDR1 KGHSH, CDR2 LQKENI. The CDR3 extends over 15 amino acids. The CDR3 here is CASSPRDREDTEAFF. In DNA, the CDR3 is TGTGCCAGCTCACCTAGGGACAGGGAGGACACTGAAGCTTTCTTT.

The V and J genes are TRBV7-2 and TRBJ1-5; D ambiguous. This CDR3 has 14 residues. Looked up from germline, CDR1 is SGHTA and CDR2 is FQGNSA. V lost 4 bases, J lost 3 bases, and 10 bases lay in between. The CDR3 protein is CASSSNGNNQPQHF. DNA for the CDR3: TGTGCCAGCAGCTCTAACGGGAACAATCAGCCCCAGCATTTT.

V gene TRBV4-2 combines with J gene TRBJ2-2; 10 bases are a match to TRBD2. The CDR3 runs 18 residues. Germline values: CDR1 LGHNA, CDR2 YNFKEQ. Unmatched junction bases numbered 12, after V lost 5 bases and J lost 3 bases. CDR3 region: CASSKGLAGAFDTGELFF. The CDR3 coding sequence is TGTGCCAGCAGCAAGGGGCTAGCGGGGGCTTTCGACACCGGGGAGCTGTTTTTT.

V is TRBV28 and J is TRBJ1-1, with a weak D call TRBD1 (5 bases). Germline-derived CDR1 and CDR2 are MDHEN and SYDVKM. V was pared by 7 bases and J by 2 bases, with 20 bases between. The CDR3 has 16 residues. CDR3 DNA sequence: TGTGCCAGCACCCCCTTTGGGGCTCTGAGAAACACTGAAGCTTTCTTT. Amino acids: CASTPFGALRNTEAFF.

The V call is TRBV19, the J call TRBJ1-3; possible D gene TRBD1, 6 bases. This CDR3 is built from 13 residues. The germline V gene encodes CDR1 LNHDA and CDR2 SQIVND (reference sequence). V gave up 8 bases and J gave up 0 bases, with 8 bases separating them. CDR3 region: CASGQNSGNTIYF. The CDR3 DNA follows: TGTGCCAGTGGACAGAACTCTGGAAACACCATATATTTT.

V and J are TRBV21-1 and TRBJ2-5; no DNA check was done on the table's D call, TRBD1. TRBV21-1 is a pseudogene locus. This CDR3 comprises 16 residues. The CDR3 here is CASKKQGPSGQETQYF. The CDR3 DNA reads TGTGCCAGCAAGAAACAGGGGCCCTCTGGCCAAGAGACCCAGTACTTC.

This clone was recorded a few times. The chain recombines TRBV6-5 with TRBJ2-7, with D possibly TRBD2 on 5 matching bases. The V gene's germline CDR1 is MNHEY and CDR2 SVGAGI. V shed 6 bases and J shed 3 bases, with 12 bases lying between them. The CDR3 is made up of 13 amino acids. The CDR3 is CASSRRRFYEQYF. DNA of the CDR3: TGTGCCAGCAGCAGGCGGAGGTTCTACGAGCAGTACTTC.

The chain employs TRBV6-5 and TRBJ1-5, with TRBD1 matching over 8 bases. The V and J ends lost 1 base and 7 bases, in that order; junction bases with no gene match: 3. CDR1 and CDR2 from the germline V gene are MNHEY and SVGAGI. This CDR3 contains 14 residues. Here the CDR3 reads CASSYWDRKQPQHF. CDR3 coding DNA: TGTGCCAGCAGTTACTGGGACAGGAAACAGCCCCAGCATTTT.

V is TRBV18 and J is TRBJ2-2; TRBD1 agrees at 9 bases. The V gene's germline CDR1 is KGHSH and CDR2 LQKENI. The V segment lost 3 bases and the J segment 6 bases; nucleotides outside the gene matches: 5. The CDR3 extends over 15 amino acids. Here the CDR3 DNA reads TGTGCCAGCTCACCGGGACAGGGTCCGGCCGGGGAGCTGTTTTTT. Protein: CASSPGQGPAGELFF. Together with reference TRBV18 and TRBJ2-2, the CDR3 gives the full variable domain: NAGVMQNPRHLVRRRGQEARLRCSPMKGHSHVYWYRQLPEEGLKFMVYLQKENIIDESGMPKERFSAEFPKEGPSILRIQQVVRGDSAAYFCASSPGQGPAGELFFGEGSRLTVL.

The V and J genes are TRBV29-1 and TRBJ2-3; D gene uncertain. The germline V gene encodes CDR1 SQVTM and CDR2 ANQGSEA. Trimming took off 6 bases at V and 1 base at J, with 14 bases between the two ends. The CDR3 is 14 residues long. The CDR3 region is CSVPTPAGTDTQYF. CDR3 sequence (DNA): TGCAGCGTGCCGACTCCAGCCGGCACAGATACGCAGTATTTT.

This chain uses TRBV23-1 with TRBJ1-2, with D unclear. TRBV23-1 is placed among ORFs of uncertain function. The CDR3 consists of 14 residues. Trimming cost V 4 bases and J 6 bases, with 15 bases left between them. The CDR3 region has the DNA TGCGCCAGCAGTCTAGCCCTCCGGGATAATGGCTACACCTTC. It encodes CASSLALRDNGYTF.

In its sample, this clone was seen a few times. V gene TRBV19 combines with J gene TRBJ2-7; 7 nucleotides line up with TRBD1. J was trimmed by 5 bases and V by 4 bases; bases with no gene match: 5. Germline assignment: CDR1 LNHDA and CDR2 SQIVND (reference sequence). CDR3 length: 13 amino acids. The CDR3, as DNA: TGTGCCAGTAGTAATTACAGGGGAGACGAGCAGTACTTC. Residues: CASSNYRGDEQYF.

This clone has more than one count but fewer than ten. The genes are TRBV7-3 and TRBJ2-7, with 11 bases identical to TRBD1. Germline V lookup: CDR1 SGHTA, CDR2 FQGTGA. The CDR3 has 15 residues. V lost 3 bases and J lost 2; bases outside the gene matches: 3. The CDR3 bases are TGTGCCAGCAGCTTGGACAGGGGGCCAGCCTACGAGCAGTACTTC. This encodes CASSLDRGPAYEQYF.

Written as DNA, the CDR3 is TGTGCCAGCAGTTATCGGAGCGGACCGACCGGGGAGCTGTTTTTT. Protein: CASSYRSGPTGELFF. The V gene is TRBV6-5, the J gene TRBJ2-2; possibly TRBD2 for D (5 bases). V lost 3 bases to trimming and J lost 5 bases, with 13 bases between them. CDR1 and CDR2 (germline): MNHEY, SVGAGI. The CDR3 consists of 15 residues.

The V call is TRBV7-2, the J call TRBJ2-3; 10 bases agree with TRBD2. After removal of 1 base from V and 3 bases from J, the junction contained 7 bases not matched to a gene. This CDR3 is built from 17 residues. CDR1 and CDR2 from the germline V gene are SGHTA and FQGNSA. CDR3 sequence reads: CASSLGLAGGGTDTQYF. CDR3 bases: TGTGCCAGCAGCTTAGGGTTAGCGGGGGGCGGGACAGATACGCAGTATTTT.

The DNA of the CDR3 is TGCGCCAGCAGCCAAGTTGGAGCGTCGAGCATTCAGTACTTC. Protein: CASSQVGASSIQYF. V and J are TRBV4-1 and TRBJ2-4; D remains unclear. V was shortened by 1 base and J by 9 bases, with 13 bases between the two germline ends. CDR1 and CDR2 from the germline V gene are MGHRA and YSYEKL. The CDR3 loop spans 14 amino acids.